This entry features one T cell receptor (beta chain) sequence. Its cognate antigen is unknown. The authors sequenced patients whose flow cytometry had shown CD8+CD57+ cell expansion. The patients, all of them, had severe acquired aplastic anemia. No patient had been given any therapy when blood was sampled. The entry originates in a study of CD8+CD57+ T cells in acquired aplastic anemia. On the study more broadly: Mean DNA quantity obtained from sorted CD4+ and CD8+ cells was about 3.2 ug. Overall study findings and caveats: Patients and controls shared around 30 CD8+ CDR3 sequences.

Losses at the gene ends were 1 base for V and 4 bases for J; bases not matched to a gene: 7. The length of the CDR3 is 14 residues. CDR1 is DFQATT and CDR2 is SNEGSKA in the germline V gene (reference sequence). Genomic DNA served as template for TCR beta VDJ and CDR3 profiling. TCRdb re-called the reads with MiXCR, one entry per CDR3 protein. Of about 180,000 distinct CDR3 sequences in the sample, 45% to 60% are singletons; the top ten hold 13%. Material: sorted CD4+, CD8+, or CD8+CD57+ T cells (not recorded which) from PBMCs. The chain recombines TRBV20-1 with TRBJ2-7, with 7 bases matching TRBD1. This clonotype originated in a human donor with aplastic anemia. CDR3 residues: CSARAGTAKYEQYF. The CDR3 region has the DNA TGCAGTGCTAGAGCCGGGACAGCGAAGTACGAGCAGTACTTC.